The sequence of this T cell receptor (beta chain) was determined in a study of post-analysis software for immune sequencing data. CDR3 length equals 15 residues. Per germline, CDR1 SGHAT and CDR2 FQNNGV. V lost 4 bases, J lost 1 base, and 3 bases stayed unmatched. Researchers reported that TCR beta cDNA libraries carried unique molecular identifiers. TCRdb re-called the PCR reads through MiXCR, storing one row per CDR3 protein. In the table there are under 200,000 distinct CDR3 sequences, 35% to 40% of which are singletons. The rearrangement joins TRBV11-2 to TRBJ2-7, with 11 bases aligning to TRBD1. This TCR derives from a girl aged 10-17 years with multiple sclerosis. Material: blood, obtained after autologous hematopoietic stem cell transplantation. The CDR3 protein is CASSSGQGASYEQYF. CDR3 DNA: TGTGCCAGCAGCTCCGGACAGGGGGCGTCCTACGAGCAGTACTTC.